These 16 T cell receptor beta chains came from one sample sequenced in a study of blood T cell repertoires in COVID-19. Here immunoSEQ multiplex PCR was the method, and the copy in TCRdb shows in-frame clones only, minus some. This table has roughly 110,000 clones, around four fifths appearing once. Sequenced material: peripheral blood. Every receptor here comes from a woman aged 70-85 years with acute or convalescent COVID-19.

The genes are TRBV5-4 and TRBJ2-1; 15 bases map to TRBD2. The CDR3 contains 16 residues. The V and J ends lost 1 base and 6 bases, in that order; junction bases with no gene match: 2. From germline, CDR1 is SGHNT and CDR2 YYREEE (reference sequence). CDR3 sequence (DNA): TGTGCCAGCAGCTTGTGGACTAGCGGGAGGGCCAATGAGCAGTTCTTC. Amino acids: CASSLWTSGRANEQFF.

CDR3 DNA: TGTGCCACTAGACACGGGGACAGATACTACGAGCAGTACTTC. Translating it yields CATRHGDRYYEQYF. The rearrangement links TRBV15 to TRBJ2-7, with 7 nucleotides matching TRBD1. V shed 9 bases and J 3 bases; nucleotides not matched to a gene: 11. The CDR3 extends over 14 amino acids. Per germline, CDR1 LNHNV and CDR2 YYDKDF (reference sequence).

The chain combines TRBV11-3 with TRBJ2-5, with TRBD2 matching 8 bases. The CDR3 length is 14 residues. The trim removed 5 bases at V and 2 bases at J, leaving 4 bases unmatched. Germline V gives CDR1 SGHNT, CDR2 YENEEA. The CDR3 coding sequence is TGTGCCAGCAGCCCAGGACTAGCACAAGAGACCCAGTACTTC. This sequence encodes CASSPGLAQETQYF. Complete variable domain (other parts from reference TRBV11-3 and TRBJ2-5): EAGVVQSPRYKIIEKKQPVAFWCNPISGHNTLYWYLQNLGQGPELLIRYENEEAVDDSQLPKDRFSAERLKGVDSTLKIQPAELGDSAVYLCASSPGLAQETQYFGPGTRLLVL.

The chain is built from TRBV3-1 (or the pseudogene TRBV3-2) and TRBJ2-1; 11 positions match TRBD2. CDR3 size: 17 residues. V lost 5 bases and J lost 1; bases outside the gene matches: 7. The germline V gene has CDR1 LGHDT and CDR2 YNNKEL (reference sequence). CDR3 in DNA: TGTGCCAGCAGCAAAAGCTTAGCGGGGGGGTCCTACAATGAGCAGTTCTTC. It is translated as CASSKSLAGGSYNEQFF.

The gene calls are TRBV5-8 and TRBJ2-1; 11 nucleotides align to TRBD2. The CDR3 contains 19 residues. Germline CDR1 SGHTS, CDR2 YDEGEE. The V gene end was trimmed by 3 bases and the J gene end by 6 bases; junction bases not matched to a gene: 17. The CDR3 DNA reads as TGTGCCAGCAGCTGGCCCCCGGGACTAGCGGCGCCGGGTCTCAATGAGCAGTTCTTC. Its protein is CASSWPPGLAAPGLNEQFF. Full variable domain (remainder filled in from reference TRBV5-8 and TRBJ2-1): EAGVTQSPTHLIKTRGQQATLRCSPISGHTSVYWYQQALGLGLQFLLWYDEGEERNRGNFPPRFSGRQFPNYSSELNVNALELEDSALYLCASSWPPGLAAPGLNEQFFGPGTRLTVL.

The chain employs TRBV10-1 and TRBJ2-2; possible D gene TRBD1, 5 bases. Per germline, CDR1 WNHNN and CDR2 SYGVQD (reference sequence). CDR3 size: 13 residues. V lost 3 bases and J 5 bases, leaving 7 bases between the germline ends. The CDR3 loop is CASSDRVTGELFF. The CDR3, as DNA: TGCGCCAGCAGTGACAGGGTTACCGGGGAGCTGTTTTTT.

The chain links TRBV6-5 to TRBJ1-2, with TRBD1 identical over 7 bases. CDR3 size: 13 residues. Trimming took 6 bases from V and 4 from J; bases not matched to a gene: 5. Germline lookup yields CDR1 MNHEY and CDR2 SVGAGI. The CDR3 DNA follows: TGTGCCAGCAGCGGGACAGAACCCTATGGCTACACCTTC. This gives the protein CASSGTEPYGYTF.

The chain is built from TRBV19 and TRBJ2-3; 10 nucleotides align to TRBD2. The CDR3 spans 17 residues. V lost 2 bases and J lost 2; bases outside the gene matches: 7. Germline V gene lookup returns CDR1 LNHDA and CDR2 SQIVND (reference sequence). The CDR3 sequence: CASSILAGAILTDTQYF. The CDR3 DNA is TGTGCCAGTAGTATACTAGCGGGGGCGATCCTCACAGATACGCAGTATTTT.

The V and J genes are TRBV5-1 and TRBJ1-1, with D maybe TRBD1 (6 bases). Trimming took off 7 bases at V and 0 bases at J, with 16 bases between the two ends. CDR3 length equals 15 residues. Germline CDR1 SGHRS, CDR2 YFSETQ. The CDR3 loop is CASSRAGGLNTEAFF. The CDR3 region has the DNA TGCGCCAGCTCTAGGGCCGGGGGGCTGAACACTGAAGCTTTCTTT.

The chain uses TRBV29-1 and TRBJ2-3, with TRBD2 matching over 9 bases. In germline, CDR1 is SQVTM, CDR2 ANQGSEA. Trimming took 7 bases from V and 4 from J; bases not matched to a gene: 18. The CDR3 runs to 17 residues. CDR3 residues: CSATGLQERGAADTQYF. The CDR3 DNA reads TGCAGCGCCACAGGGCTGCAGGAGCGGGGGGCCGCAGATACGCAGTATTTT.

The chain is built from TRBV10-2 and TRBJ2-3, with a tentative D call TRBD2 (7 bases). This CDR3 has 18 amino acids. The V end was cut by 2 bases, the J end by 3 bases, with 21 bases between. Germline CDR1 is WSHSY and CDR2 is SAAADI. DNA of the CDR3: TGCGCCAGCAGTGAGCCCCCCCTAGGGGGGGACCCGACAGATACGCAGTATTTT. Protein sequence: CASSEPPLGGDPTDTQYF.

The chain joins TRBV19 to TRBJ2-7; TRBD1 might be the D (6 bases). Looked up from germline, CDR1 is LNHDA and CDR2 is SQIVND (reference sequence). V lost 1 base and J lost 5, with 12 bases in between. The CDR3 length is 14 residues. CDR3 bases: TGTGCCAGTAGTATAGGTTGGGCAGGGGACGAGCAGTACTTC. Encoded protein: CASSIGWAGDEQYF.

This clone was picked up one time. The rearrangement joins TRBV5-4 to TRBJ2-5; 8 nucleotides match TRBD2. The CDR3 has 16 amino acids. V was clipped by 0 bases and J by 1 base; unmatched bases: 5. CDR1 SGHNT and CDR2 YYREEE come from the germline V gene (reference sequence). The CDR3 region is CASSLERGGPQETQYF. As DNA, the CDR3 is TGTGCCAGCAGCTTGGAACGGGGGGGGCCCCAAGAGACCCAGTACTTC.

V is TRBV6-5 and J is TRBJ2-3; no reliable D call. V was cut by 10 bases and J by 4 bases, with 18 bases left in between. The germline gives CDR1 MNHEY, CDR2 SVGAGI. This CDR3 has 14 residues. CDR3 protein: CATTRYGVADTQYF. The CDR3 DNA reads TGTGCCACCACCAGGTACGGTGTCGCAGATACGCAGTATTTT.

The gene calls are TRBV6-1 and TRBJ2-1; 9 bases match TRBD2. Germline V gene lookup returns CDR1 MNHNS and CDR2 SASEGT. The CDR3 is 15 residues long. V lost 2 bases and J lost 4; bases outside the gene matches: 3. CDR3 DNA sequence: TGTGCCAGCAGTGAATATAGCGGGGGATACAATGAGCAGTTCTTC. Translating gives CASSEYSGGYNEQFF.

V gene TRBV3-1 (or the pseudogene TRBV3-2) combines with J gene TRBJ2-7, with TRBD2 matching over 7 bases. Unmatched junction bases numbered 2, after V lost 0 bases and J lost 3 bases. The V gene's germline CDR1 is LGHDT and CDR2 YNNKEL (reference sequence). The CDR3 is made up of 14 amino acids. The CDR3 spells CASSQEASGYEQYF. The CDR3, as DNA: TGTGCCAGCAGCCAAGAGGCTAGCGGCTACGAGCAGTACTTC.